These 27 T cell receptor beta chains share one sample of origin, sequenced in a study of T cell responses to AZD1222 COVID-19 vaccine. Sequencing was performed with immunoSEQ multiplex PCR; in TCRdb, only in-frame clones are kept and a portion is missing. The sample records roughly 91,000 clones, about 85% being singletons. The sequencing used peripheral blood, collected on day 0 of AZD1222 vaccination. These receptors came from an adult in good health.

The gene calls are TRBV7-9 and TRBJ1-4; unclear D gene. The CDR3 length is 15 residues. Germline lookup yields CDR1 SEHNR and CDR2 FQNEAQ (reference sequence). Deletions cut 4 bases from V and 4 bases from J, with 13 bases between. CDR3 sequence: CASSSTSGFNEKLFF. CDR3 in DNA: TGTGCCAGCAGCTCAACGTCGGGCTTTAATGAAAAACTGTTTTTT.

V is TRBV27 and J is TRBJ1-4, with a tentative D call TRBD1 (6 bases). This CDR3 is 14 amino acids long. Germline V lookup: CDR1 MNHEY, CDR2 SMNVEV (reference sequence). V gave up 5 bases and J gave up 6 bases, with 13 bases separating them. This CDR3 reads CASSPGDLYEKLFF. CDR3 nucleotide sequence: TGTGCCAGCAGTCCAGGGGATTTGTATGAAAAACTGTTTTTT.

In this sample, this clone turned up a few times. The chain is built from TRBV25-1 and TRBJ1-2; a weak D match, TRBD1 (5 bases). CDR3 length: 15 amino acids. The ends were cut back, 8 bases at V and 8 bases at J, with 24 bases in the middle. Germline CDR1 is MGHDK and CDR2 is SYGVNS. This chain's CDR3 is CASSRGGLRAGGYTF. CDR3 sequence (DNA): TGTGCCAGCTCTAGGGGCGGCCTCCGGGCGGGCGGCTACACCTTC.

The chain combines TRBV7-2 with TRBJ2-4; a weak D match, TRBD2 (5 bases). Germline values: CDR1 SGHTA, CDR2 FQGNSA. The CDR3 has 14 residues. V lost 3 bases and J 0 bases, leaving 6 bases between the germline ends. This CDR3 is CASSFGGAKNIQYF. The CDR3, as DNA: TGTGCCAGCAGCTTTGGAGGAGCCAAAAACATTCAGTACTTC. Variable domain in full (rest from reference TRBV7-2 and TRBJ2-4): GAGVSQSPSNKVTEKGKDVELRCDPISGHTALYWYRQSLGQGLEFLIYFQGNSAPDKSGLPSDRFSAERTGGSVSTLTIQRTQQEDSAVYLCASSFGGAKNIQYFGAGTRLSVL.

The chain uses TRBV6-6 and TRBJ2-7; 9 nucleotides match TRBD1. J was trimmed by 6 bases and V by 6 bases; bases with no gene match: 12. The CDR3 loop spans 15 amino acids. Germline assignment: CDR1 MNHNY and CDR2 SVGAGI (reference sequence). CDR3 nucleotide sequence: TGTGCCAGCAGAGAGCGAGGGACAGGGAGGTCCGAGCAGTACTTC. As protein: CASRERGTGRSEQYF.

This clone was seen only once. The chain links TRBV7-9 to TRBJ1-1; D uncertain. Per the germline V gene, CDR1 is SEHNR and CDR2 is FQNEAQ (reference sequence). The CDR3 is made up of 12 amino acids. The ends were cut back, 1 base at V and 4 bases at J, with 4 bases in the middle. The CDR3 region has the DNA TGTGCCAGCAGCTTAGTCCCCACTGAAGCTTTCTTT. Its translation is CASSLVPTEAFF.

A note on this clone: One end of the junction does not line up with germline, which may come from a read error. The J gene is TRBJ1-2, the V gene TRBV5-1; 9 positions match TRBD1. The length of the CDR3 is 15 residues. Germline values: CDR1 SGHRS, CDR2 YFSETQ. CDR3 amino acids: CASSLGTGKDYGYTF. The CDR3 coding sequence is TGTGCCAGCAGCTTGGGGACAGGGAAGGACTATGGCTACACCTTC.

The chain couples TRBV5-1 to TRBJ2-7; TRBD2 agrees at 11 bases. From germline, CDR1 is SGHRS and CDR2 YFSETQ. CDR3 length: 17 residues. The DNA for the CDR3 is TGTGCCAGCAGCTTAGGCCTAGCGGGAGGTTTCGGCTACGAGCAGTACGTC. Translated: CASSLGLAGGFGYEQYV.

The chain uses TRBV19 and TRBJ2-2; D uncertain. CDR1 is LNHDA, CDR2 SQIVND, per germline (reference sequence). V lost 2 bases and J 4 bases, leaving 8 bases between the germline ends. This CDR3 spans 14 amino acids. As DNA, the CDR3 is TGTGCCAGTAGTATAACGGCCCCCACCGGGGAGCTGTTTTTT. Encoded protein: CASSITAPTGELFF.

The CDR3 spells CASTIYATATGNEQFF. CDR3 nucleotides: TGTGCCAGCACCATCTATGCTACGGCGACGGGCAATGAGCAGTTCTTC. The chain couples TRBV2 to TRBJ2-1; D not certain. Germline V gives CDR1 SNHLY, CDR2 FYNNEI. Trimming removed 7 bases at V and 6 bases at J, with 22 bases between. The CDR3 totals 16 residues.

V and J are TRBV6-4 and TRBJ1-5, with D perhaps TRBD1 (5 bases). Germline V CDR1 and CDR2: MRHNA, SNTAGT. V was trimmed by 10 bases and J by 6 bases, leaving 13 bases between them. The CDR3 runs to 12 residues. CDR3 in amino acids: CATLGGIQPQHF. CDR3 coding DNA: TGTGCCACCCTGGGGGGAATTCAGCCCCAGCATTTT.

A single count supports this clone. The chain joins TRBV20-1 to TRBJ2-3, with 14 bases fitting TRBD2. Germline V gene data show CDR1 as DFQATT and CDR2 as SNEGSKA (reference sequence). V was clipped by 3 bases and J by 2 bases; unmatched bases: 7. The CDR3 length is 17 residues. Here the CDR3 DNA reads TGCAGTGCTAGTTCTGGACTAGCGGGAGGCAACACAGATACGCAGTATTTT. It specifies CSASSGLAGGNTDTQYF.

The chain employs TRBV9 and TRBJ2-5; D may be TRBD1 (6 bases). This CDR3 region has 15 residues. Per the germline V gene, CDR1 is SGDLS and CDR2 is YYNGEE. The ends were cut back, 2 bases at V and 5 bases at J, with 16 bases in the middle. The CDR3 spells CASSVDSQRRETQYF. CDR3 coding DNA: TGTGCCAGCAGCGTGGACAGTCAAAGGCGGGAGACCCAGTACTTC.

This clone has more than one count but fewer than ten. The chain links TRBV4-3 to TRBJ1-2; D not certain. The germline V gene has CDR1 LGHNA and CDR2 YSLEER. Trimming left V 4 bases short and J 8 bases short, with 17 bases between. This CDR3 has 14 amino acids. CDR3 DNA: TGCGCCAGCAGCCGGGCCCGGGATTCCGGAGGCTACACCTTC. It encodes CASSRARDSGGYTF.

The chain employs TRBV5-6 and TRBJ2-2; maybe TRBD2 (6 bases). The CDR3 sequence is 16 residues long. V gave up 4 bases and J gave up 2 bases, with 15 bases separating them. Germline CDR1 SGHDT, CDR2 YYEEEE. The DNA of the CDR3 is TGTGCCAGCAGCCTACGGGGAGGAGTCAACACCGGGGAGCTGTTTTTT. It yields the protein CASSLRGGVNTGELFF. The variable domain in full, completed from reference TRBV5-6 and TRBJ2-2, reads DAGVTQSPTHLIKTRGQQVTLRCSPKSGHDTVSWYQQALGQGPQFIFQYYEEEERQRGNFPDRFSGHQFPNYSSELNVNALLLGDSALYLCASSLRGGVNTGELFFGEGSRLTVL.

This clone appeared once. V usage is TRBV6-5 and J usage is TRBJ2-7; perhaps TRBD1 as D (6 bases). CDR1 is MNHEY, CDR2 SVGAGI, per germline. The V gene lost 6 bases and the J gene lost 4 bases, with 16 bases spanning the gap. This CDR3 region has 14 residues. The CDR3 reads CASRATNTGYEQYF. The CDR3 DNA reads TGTGCCAGCAGGGCAACCAACACAGGGTACGAGCAGTACTTC.

This clone was counted at least ten times. The V call is TRBV10-1, the J call TRBJ2-7; D is perhaps TRBD2 (5 bases). This CDR3 has 14 amino acids. V was shortened by 4 bases and J by 0 bases, with 10 bases between the two germline ends. CDR1 and CDR2 from the germline V gene are WNHNN and SYGVQD (reference sequence). The CDR3 protein is CASSVPGSSYEQYF. The DNA for the CDR3 is TGCGCCAGCAGTGTGCCGGGGAGCTCCTACGAGCAGTACTTC.

The chain joins TRBV29-1 to TRBJ2-1; D call uncertain. CDR1 is SQVTM and CDR2 is ANQGSEA in the germline V gene. The CDR3 consists of 11 residues. V shed 7 bases and J shed 9 bases, with 13 bases lying between them. The CDR3 sequence: CSASLRAEQFF. The CDR3 nucleotides read TGCAGCGCCTCACTTCGCGCTGAGCAGTTCTTC.

This chain joins TRBV30 and TRBJ2-5; unclear D gene. The CDR3 loop spans 11 amino acids. Trimming removed 1 base at V and 4 bases at J, with 4 bases between. CDR1 GTSNPN and CDR2 SVGIG come from the germline V gene (reference sequence). This CDR3 is CAWSDTETQYF. The CDR3 DNA reads TGTGCCTGGAGTGATACAGAGACCCAGTACTTC.

The chain couples TRBV29-1 to TRBJ1-1; no clear D gene. The germline V gene encodes CDR1 SQVTM and CDR2 ANQGSEA. Trimming pared 6 bases from V and 2 bases from J, leaving 7 bases between. The CDR3 totals 11 residues. This CDR3 reads CSVGFNTEAFF. The DNA for the CDR3 is TGCAGCGTCGGGTTTAACACTGAAGCTTTCTTT.

This chain connects TRBV6-5 to TRBJ1-3; 8 bases map to TRBD1. The CDR3 runs 16 residues. V shed 0 bases, J shed 5 bases, and the junction held 6 bases outside the gene matches. Germline CDR1 and CDR2: MNHEY and SVGAGI. The CDR3 region is CASSYSAGQARNTIYF. CDR3 sequence (DNA): TGTGCCAGCAGTTACTCCGCGGGACAGGCGAGAAACACCATATATTTT.

This clone was detected only once. The CDR3, as DNA: TGTGCCAGCAGCCCCAGGGAGGGCACGCGCCCCGAGCAGTACTTC. It yields the protein CASSPREGTRPEQYF. The V and J genes are TRBV11-2 and TRBJ2-7; 7 bases map to TRBD2. The CDR3 covers 15 residues. V was pared by 5 bases and J by 6 bases, with 13 bases of the junction left unmatched. Per germline, CDR1 SGHAT and CDR2 FQNNGV. The variable domain in full, completed from reference TRBV11-2 and TRBJ2-7, reads EAGVAQSPRYKIIEKRQSVAFWCNPISGHATLYWYQQILGQGPKLLIQFQNNGVVDDSQLPKDRFSAERLKGVDSTLKIQPAKLEDSAVYLCASSPREGTRPEQYFGPGTRLTVT.

The chain couples TRBV14 to TRBJ2-1; 9 bases are a match to TRBD2. CDR1 is SGHDN and CDR2 is FVKESK in the germline V gene. V lost 6 bases to trimming and J lost 6 bases; unmatched junction nucleotides: 3. The CDR3 is made up of 13 amino acids. CDR3 DNA sequence: TGTGCCAGCAGGCTAGCGGGGAGCAATGAGCAGTTCTTC. Its translation is CASRLAGSNEQFF.

This chain joins TRBV5-1 and TRBJ2-7; 9 bases are shared with TRBD1. The CDR3 runs to 17 residues. Germline CDR1 SGHRS, CDR2 YFSETQ. V was pared by 4 bases and J by 5 bases, with 16 bases of the junction left unmatched. Written as DNA, the CDR3 is TGCGCCAGCAGCGGGAGGGCCTCGGGACAGGGAGTCAACGAGCAGTACTTC. It specifies CASSGRASGQGVNEQYF.

The V and J genes are TRBV9 and TRBJ2-1, with D uncertain. Trimming removed 3 bases at V and 3 bases at J, with 13 bases between. Germline V gives CDR1 SGDLS, CDR2 YYNGEE. CDR3 size: 15 residues. CDR3 loop: CASSAPNVGYNEQFF. The CDR3 DNA reads TGTGCCAGCAGCGCGCCGAACGTGGGCTACAATGAGCAGTTCTTC.

The chain is built from TRBV11-3 and TRBJ2-1, with TRBD2 matching 10 bases. The germline V gene encodes CDR1 SGHNT and CDR2 YENEEA. V gave up 1 base and J gave up 8 bases; unmatched junction bases: 11. The CDR3 sequence is 17 residues long. DNA of the CDR3: TGTGCCAGCAGCTTAGGGGCTAGCGGGAGTCCCAGGGATGAGCAGTTCTTC. Amino acids: CASSLGASGSPRDEQFF.

The rearrangement joins TRBV4-3 to TRBJ1-2, with a possible D match to TRBD1 (5 bases). Germline V lookup: CDR1 LGHNA, CDR2 YSLEER. The V end lost 0 bases, the J end lost 8 bases, and 19 bases lay between the germline ends. The CDR3 is 16 amino acids. The CDR3 nucleotides read TGCGCCAGCAGCCAAGATCCCGGACACCAGAAAGAGGGCTACACCTTC. Its translation is CASSQDPGHQKEGYTF.